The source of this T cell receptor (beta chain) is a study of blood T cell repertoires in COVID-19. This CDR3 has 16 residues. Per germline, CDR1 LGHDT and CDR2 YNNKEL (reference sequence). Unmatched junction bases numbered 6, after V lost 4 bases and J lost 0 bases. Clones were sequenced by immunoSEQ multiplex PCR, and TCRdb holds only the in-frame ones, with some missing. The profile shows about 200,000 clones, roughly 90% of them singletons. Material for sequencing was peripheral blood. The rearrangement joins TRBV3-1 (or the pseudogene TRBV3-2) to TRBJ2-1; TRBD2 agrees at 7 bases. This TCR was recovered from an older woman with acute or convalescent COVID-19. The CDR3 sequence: CASSLDLADSYNEQFF. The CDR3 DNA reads TGTGCCAGCAGCCTCGATCTAGCGGACTCCTACAATGAGCAGTTCTTC.